A single sample gave rise to the 15 T cell receptor beta chains below, sequenced in a study of T cells in Graves' hyperthyroidism and ophthalmopathy. Regions amplified from RNA transcripts were the TCR beta CDR3 regions. Using the HTBI primer set, a first-round RT-PCR was run on the TCR CDR3. One entry per CDR3 protein results from TCRdb running MiXCR on the multiplex PCR reads. The data show under 650,000 distinct CDR3 sequences, with 15% to 20% seen just once and around 4% held by the top ten. Sequenced: blood. Source of these receptors: a woman aged 30 to 39 with Graves' hyperthyroidism.

This clonotype was recorded many times. The rearrangement joins TRBV28 to TRBJ2-5, with D unclear. CDR3 length equals 13 residues. V was pared by 6 bases and J by 3 bases, with 11 bases between. CDR1 MDHEN and CDR2 SYDVKM come from the germline V gene. The CDR3 here is CASSFGRKETQYF. In DNA, the CDR3 is TGTGCCAGCAGCTTCGGACGTAAAGAGACCCAGTACTTC.

The chain's CDR3 is CASSDGGLAGFRETQYF. DNA for the CDR3: TGCGCCAGCAGTGATGGCGGGCTAGCGGGCTTTAGGGAGACCCAGTACTTC. The V gene is TRBV10-2, the J gene TRBJ2-5; 8 bases line up with TRBD2. This CDR3 spans 17 amino acids. The J segment lost 5 bases and the V segment lost 3 bases, leaving 14 bases of the junction unmatched. Germline-derived CDR1 and CDR2 are WSHSY and SAAADI.

At least ten counts were recorded for this clonotype. The gene calls are TRBV6-2 or TRBV6-3 and TRBJ2-1; 13 bases agree with TRBD2. V lost 4 bases, J lost 0 bases, and 3 bases stayed unmatched. Germline CDR1 reads MNHEY; CDR2 reads SVGEGT. The length of the CDR3 is 17 residues. As DNA, the CDR3 is TGTGCCAGCAGTTCAAGGACTAGCGGGAGCTCCTACAATGAGCAGTTCTTC. Translated: CASSSRTSGSSYNEQFF.

This rearrangement joins TRBV11-2 to TRBJ2-5; possible D gene TRBD2, 5 bases. Looked up from germline, CDR1 is SGHAT and CDR2 is FQNNGV. The V end was cut by 6 bases, the J end by 9 bases, with 11 bases between. This CDR3 is built from 11 residues. As DNA, the CDR3 is TGTGCCAGCAGGTCCGGGATGTCCCAGTACTTC. Residues: CASRSGMSQYF.

The V gene is TRBV30, the J gene TRBJ2-5, with TRBD2 identical over 8 bases. The CDR3 has 15 amino acids. Unmatched junction bases numbered 8, after V lost 0 bases and J lost 5 bases. Germline loops: CDR1 GTSNPN, CDR2 SVGIG (reference sequence). The chain's CDR3 is CAWSVAGGTLETQYF. DNA for the CDR3: TGTGCCTGGAGTGTTGCGGGAGGCACGTTGGAGACCCAGTACTTC.

This clonotype showed up many times. The chain employs TRBV10-3 and TRBJ2-3; 9 nucleotides align to TRBD1. The junction had 5 bases not matched to a gene; V was cut back by 5 bases and J by 5 bases. In germline, CDR1 is ENHRY, CDR2 SYGVKD. This CDR3 spans 14 amino acids. The CDR3 DNA follows: TGTGCCATCAGTCCACAGGGGGCCGGAGATACGCAGTATTTT. This gives the protein CAISPQGAGDTQYF.

Points on this clonotype: One end of the junction is discordant with germline, which a read error may explain. The chain carries TRBV10-3 and TRBJ2-1; D call uncertain. The CDR3 loop spans 14 amino acids. The germline V gene has CDR1 ENHRY and CDR2 SYGVKD. CDR3 DNA sequence: TGTGCCATCACTGAGTCGGCAGCCAACAATGAGCAGTTCTTC. It is translated as CAITESAANNEQFF.

A word on this clonotype: Because the CDR3's place on the DNA is in doubt, the DNA is left out and the CDR3 is given as listed by TCRdb. This chain links TRBV27 with TRBJ2-3. The CDR3 spans 14 residues, counting both ends. The germline gives CDR1 MNHEY, CDR2 SMNVEV (reference sequence). The CDR3 protein is CASSLVMGPDTQYF.

The chain employs TRBV28 and TRBJ1-2; 8 bases align to TRBD1. CDR3 length: 18 amino acids. Per the germline V gene, CDR1 is MDHEN and CDR2 is SYDVKM. The junction had 17 bases not matched to a gene; V was cut back by 2 bases and J by 6 bases. For the CDR3, the DNA is TGTGCCAGCAGTTTAAGGGCAGGGGGCGCCATCTTCGGGAATGGCTACACCTTC. Amino acid sequence: CASSLRAGGAIFGNGYTF.

This clonotype showed up many times. V gene TRBV20-1 combines with J gene TRBJ2-2; D possibly corresponds to TRBD2 (6 bases). Germline CDR1 reads DFQATT; CDR2 reads SNEGSKA (reference sequence). Trimming took off 3 bases at V and 4 bases at J, with 9 bases between the two ends. This CDR3 has 13 amino acids. The CDR3 sequence is CSARPGVTGELFF. CDR3 coding DNA: TGCAGTGCTAGGCCGGGAGTCACCGGGGAGCTGTTTTTT.

This clonotype has ten or more counts. This chain uses TRBV5-1 with TRBJ1-1; D gene uncertain. The ends were cut back, 5 bases at V and 6 bases at J, with 8 bases in the middle. Germline CDR1 is SGHRS and CDR2 is YFSETQ. This CDR3 contains 11 residues. The CDR3 reads CASRGEAEAFF. CDR3 bases: TGCGCCAGCAGAGGCGAGGCTGAAGCTTTCTTT.

This clonotype was seen a handful of times. This chain connects TRBV15 to TRBJ1-4; 9 bases align to TRBD1. In germline, CDR1 is LNHNV, CDR2 YYDKDF (reference sequence). This CDR3 has 18 residues. V was clipped by 3 bases and J by 0 bases; unmatched bases: 8. CDR3 coding DNA: TGTGCCACCAGCAGGGGGGACAGGGCCTATGCAACTAATGAAAAACTGTTTTTT. Its protein is CATSRGDRAYATNEKLFF.

The J gene is TRBJ2-7, the V gene TRBV11-1; D perhaps matches TRBD2 (5 bases). Between the trimmed V and J ends, which lost 2 bases and 4 bases, there was a span of 12 bases. Germline CDR1 reads SGHAT; CDR2 reads FQDESV (reference sequence). CDR3 length: 14 residues. The CDR3 DNA sequence: TGTGCCAGCAGCTTAACGGGAAAAAGTTACGAGCAGTACTTC. Its protein product is CASSLTGKSYEQYF.

This clonotype showed up just once. The V and J genes are TRBV7-9 and TRBJ2-2; D is undetermined. There are 15 residues in the CDR3. CDR1 and CDR2 from the germline V gene are SEHNR and FQNEAQ (reference sequence). V lost 1 base and J 5 bases, leaving 11 bases between the germline ends. The CDR3 loop is CASSLEGTITGELFF. The CDR3, as DNA: TGTGCCAGCAGCTTAGAGGGCACGATAACCGGGGAGCTGTTTTTT.

The rearrangement uses TRBV6-1 and TRBJ1-3, with unresolved D. The CDR3 extends over 12 amino acids. CDR1 is MNHNS and CDR2 is SASEGT in the germline V gene. V was shortened by 5 bases and J by 2 bases, with 4 bases between the two germline ends. This chain's CDR3 is CASSNTGNTIYF. CDR3 sequence (DNA): TGTGCCAGCAGTAACACTGGAAACACCATATATTTT.